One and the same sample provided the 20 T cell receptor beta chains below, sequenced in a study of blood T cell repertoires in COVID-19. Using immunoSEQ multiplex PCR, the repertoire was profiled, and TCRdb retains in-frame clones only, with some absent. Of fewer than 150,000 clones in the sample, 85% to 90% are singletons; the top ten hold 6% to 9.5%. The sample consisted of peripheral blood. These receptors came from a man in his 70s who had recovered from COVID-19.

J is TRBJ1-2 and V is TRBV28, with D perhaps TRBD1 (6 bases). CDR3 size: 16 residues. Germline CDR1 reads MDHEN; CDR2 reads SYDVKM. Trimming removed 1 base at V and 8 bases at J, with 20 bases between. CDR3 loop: CASSLYREGEYGGYTF. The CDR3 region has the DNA TGTGCCAGCAGTTTATACAGGGAGGGGGAATATGGAGGCTACACCTTC.

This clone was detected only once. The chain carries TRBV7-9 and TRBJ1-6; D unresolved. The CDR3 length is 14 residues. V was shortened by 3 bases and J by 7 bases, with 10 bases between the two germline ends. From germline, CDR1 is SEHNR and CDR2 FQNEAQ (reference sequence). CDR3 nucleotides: TGTGCCAGCAGCTTGGGAGTAGGCAATTCACCCCTCCACTTT. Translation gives CASSLGVGNSPLHF.

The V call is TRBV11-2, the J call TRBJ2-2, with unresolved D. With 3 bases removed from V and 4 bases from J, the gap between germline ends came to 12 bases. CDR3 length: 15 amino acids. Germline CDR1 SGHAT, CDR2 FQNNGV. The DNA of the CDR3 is TGTGCCAGCAGCTTCGACGGCGGTGGCACCGGGGAGCTGTTTTTT. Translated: CASSFDGGGTGELFF.

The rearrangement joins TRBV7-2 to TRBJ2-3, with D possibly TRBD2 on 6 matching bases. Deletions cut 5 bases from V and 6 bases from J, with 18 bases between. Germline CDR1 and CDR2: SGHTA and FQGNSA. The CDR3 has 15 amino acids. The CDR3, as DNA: TGTGCCAGCAGCCCCTCGACGGGGGACCCGGATACGCAGTATTTT. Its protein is CASSPSTGDPDTQYF.

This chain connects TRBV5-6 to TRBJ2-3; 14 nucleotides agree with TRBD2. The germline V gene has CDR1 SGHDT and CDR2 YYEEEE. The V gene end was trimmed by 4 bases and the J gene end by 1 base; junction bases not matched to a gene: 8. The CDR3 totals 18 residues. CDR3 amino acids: CASSPGTSGRGGTDTQYF. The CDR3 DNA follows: TGTGCCAGCAGCCCCGGGACTAGCGGGAGAGGTGGCACAGATACGCAGTATTTT.

Here the CDR3 reads CASSLAPRTEAFF. As DNA, the CDR3 is TGTGCCAGCAGCTTAGCCCCGCGGACTGAAGCTTTCTTT. The chain recombines TRBV7-3 with TRBJ1-1; D call uncertain. This CDR3 has 13 amino acids. Germline V gives CDR1 SGHTA, CDR2 FQGTGA. Deletions cut 2 bases from V and 5 bases from J, with 9 bases between. The full variable domain, with the rest looked up from reference TRBV7-3 and TRBJ1-1, is GAGVSQTPSNKVTEKGKYVELRCDPISGHTALYWYRQSLGQGPEFLIYFQGTGAADDSGLPNDRFFAVRPEGSVSTLKIQRTERGDSAVYLCASSLAPRTEAFFGQGTRLTVV.

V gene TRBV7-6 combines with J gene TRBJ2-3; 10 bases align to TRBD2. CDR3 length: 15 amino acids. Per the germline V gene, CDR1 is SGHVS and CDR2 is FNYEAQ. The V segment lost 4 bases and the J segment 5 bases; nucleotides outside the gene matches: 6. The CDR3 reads CASSSAGGPGDTQYF. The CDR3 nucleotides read TGTGCCAGCAGCTCAGCGGGAGGGCCGGGAGATACGCAGTATTTT. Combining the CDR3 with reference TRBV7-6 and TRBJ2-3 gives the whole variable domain GAGVSQSPRYKVTKRGQDVALRCDPISGHVSLYWYRQALGQGPEFLTYFNYEAQQDKSGLPNDRFSAERPEGSISTLTIQRTEQRDSAMYRCASSSAGGPGDTQYFGPGTRLTVL.

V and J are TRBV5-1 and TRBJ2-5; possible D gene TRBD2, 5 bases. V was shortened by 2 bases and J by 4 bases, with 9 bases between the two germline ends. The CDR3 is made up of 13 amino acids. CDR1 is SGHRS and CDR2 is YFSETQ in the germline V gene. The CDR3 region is CASSFEGSETQYF. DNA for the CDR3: TGCGCCAGCAGCTTTGAGGGTTCAGAGACCCAGTACTTC.

CDR3 DNA: TGTGCCAGCTCATCCCCCTCGGGGTGGGAGACCCAGTACTTC. Encoded protein: CASSSPSGWETQYF. V and J are TRBV11-1 and TRBJ2-5, with TRBD2 as a possible D gene (5 bases). CDR1 and CDR2 (germline): SGHAT, FQDESV (reference sequence). V shed 8 bases and J shed 5 bases, with 18 bases lying between them. The CDR3 is 14 amino acids.

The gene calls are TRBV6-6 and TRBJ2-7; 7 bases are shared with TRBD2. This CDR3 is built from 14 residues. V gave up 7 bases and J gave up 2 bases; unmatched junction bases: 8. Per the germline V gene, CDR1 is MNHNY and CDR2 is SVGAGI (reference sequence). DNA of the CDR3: TGTGCCAGCACCAAGCGGGACGGGGCCTACGAGCAGTACTTC. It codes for CASTKRDGAYEQYF.

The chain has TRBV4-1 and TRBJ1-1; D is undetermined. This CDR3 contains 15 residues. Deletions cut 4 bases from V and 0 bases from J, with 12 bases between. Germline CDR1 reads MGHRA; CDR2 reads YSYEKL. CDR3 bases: TGCGCCAGCAGCCCTCGAGGACTCATGAACACTGAAGCTTTCTTT. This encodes CASSPRGLMNTEAFF.

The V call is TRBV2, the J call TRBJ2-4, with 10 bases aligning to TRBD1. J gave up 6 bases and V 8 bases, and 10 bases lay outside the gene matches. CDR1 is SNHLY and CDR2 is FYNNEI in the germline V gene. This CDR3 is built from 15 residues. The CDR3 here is CASGGTGVEGNIQYF. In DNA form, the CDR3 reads TGTGCCAGCGGAGGGACAGGGGTGGAGGGAAACATTCAGTACTTC. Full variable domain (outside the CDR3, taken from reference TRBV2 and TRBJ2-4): EPEVTQTPSHQVTQMGQEVILRCVPISNHLYFYWYRQILGQKVEFLVSFYNNEISEKSEIFDDQFSVERPDGSNFTLKIRSTKLEDSAMYFCASGGTGVEGNIQYFGAGTRLSVL.

The CDR3 bases are TGTGCCAGCAGCTTCCTTGACAGGGATAATTCACCCCTCCACTTT. Translating gives CASSFLDRDNSPLHF. V usage is TRBV27 and J usage is TRBJ1-6; 7 bases are shared with TRBD1. After removal of 6 bases from V and 5 bases from J, the junction contained 7 bases not matched to a gene. The CDR3 sequence is 15 residues long. Looked up from germline, CDR1 is MNHEY and CDR2 is SMNVEV (reference sequence).

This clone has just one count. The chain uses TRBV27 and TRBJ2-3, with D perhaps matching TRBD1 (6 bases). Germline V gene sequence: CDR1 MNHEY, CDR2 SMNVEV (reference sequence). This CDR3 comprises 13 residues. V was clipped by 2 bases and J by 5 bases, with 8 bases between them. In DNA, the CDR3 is TGTGCCAGCAGTTTAATCAGGGGAGATACGCAGTATTTT. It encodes CASSLIRGDTQYF.

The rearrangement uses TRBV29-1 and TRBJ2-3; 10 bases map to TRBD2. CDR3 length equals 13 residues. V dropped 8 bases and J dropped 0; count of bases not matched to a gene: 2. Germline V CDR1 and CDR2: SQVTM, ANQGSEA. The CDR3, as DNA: TGCAGCCGGACTAGCGGCAGCACAGATACGCAGTATTTT. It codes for CSRTSGSTDTQYF.

The CDR3 protein is CASKRFRVAEQYF. CDR3 nucleotide sequence: TGTGCCAGCAAAAGATTCAGGGTCGCCGAGCAGTACTTC. The chain employs TRBV6-5 and TRBJ2-7; perhaps TRBD1 as D (5 bases). Germline V gives CDR1 MNHEY, CDR2 SVGAGI. The length of the CDR3 is 13 residues. Trimming removed 7 bases at V and 6 bases at J, with 16 bases between.

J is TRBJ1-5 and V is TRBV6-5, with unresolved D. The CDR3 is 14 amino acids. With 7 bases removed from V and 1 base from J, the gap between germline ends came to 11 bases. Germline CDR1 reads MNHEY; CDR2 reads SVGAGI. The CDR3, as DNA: TGTGCCAGCACTGCGAGAGGGAGCAATCAGCCCCAGCATTTT. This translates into CASTARGSNQPQHF.

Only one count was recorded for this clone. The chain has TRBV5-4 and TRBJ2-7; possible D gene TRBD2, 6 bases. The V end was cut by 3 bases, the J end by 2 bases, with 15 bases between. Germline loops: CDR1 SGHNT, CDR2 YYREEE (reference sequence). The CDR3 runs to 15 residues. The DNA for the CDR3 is TGTGCCAGCAGCTCTGCTCGGGAGAGGACCTACGAGCAGTACTTC. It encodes CASSSARERTYEQYF.

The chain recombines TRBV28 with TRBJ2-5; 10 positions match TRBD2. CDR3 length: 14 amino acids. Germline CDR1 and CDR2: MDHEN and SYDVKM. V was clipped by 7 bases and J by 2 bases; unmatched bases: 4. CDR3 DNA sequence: TGTGCCAGCACCCGGACTAGCGGACAAGAGACCCAGTACTTC. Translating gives CASTRTSGQETQYF. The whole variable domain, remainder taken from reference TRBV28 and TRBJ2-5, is DVKVTQSSRYLVKRTGEKVFLECVQDMDHENMFWYRQDPGLGLRLIYFSYDVKMKEKGDIPEGYSVSREKKERFSLILESASTNQTSMYLCASTRTSGQETQYFGPGTRLLVL.

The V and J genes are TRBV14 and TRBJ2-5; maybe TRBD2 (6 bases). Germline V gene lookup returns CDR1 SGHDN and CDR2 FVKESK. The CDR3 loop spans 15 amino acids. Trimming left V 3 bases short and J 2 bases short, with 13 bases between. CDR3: CASSQGAGLQETQYF. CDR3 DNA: TGTGCCAGCAGCCAGGGAGCGGGTCTACAAGAGACCCAGTACTTC. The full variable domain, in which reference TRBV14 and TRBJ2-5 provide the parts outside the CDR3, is EAGVTQFPSHSVIEKGQTVTLRCDPISGHDNLYWYRRVMGKEIKFLLHFVKESKQDESGMPNNRFLAERTGGTYSTLKVQPAELEDSGVYFCASSQGAGLQETQYFGPGTRLLVL.